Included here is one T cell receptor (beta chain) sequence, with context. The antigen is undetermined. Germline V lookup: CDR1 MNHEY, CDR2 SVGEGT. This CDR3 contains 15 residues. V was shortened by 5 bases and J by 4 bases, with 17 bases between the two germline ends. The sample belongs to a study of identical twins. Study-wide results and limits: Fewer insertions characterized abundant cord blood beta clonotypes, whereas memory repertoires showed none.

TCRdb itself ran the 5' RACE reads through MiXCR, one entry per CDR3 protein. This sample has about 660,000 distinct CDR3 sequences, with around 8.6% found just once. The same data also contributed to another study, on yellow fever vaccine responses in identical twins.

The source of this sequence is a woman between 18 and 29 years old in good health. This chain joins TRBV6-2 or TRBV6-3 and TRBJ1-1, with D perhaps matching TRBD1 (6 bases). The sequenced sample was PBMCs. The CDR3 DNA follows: TGTGCCAGCAGTGAGAACAGGGTCGGCGGCACTGAAGCTTTCTTT. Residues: CASSENRVGGTEAFF.